This TCR beta chain was recorded in a study of blood T cells in healthy people across ages. Broader study findings: When set beside aged donors, long-lived donors presented more naive CD4+ cells and higher diversity. For the donors, CMV status was unknown and possibly confounded expanded clonotype changes. The recorded TCR beta diversity per million T cells decreased in a roughly linear manner with age.

Each donor gave 9.5 to 10 milliliters of peripheral blood. Comment on this clonotype: The antigen is unknown.

The use of a sample-barcoded 5' primer and a J-beta primer mix characterized a second PCR of about 7 to 12 cycles. TCRdb reprocessed the 5' RACE reads with MiXCR, giving one entry per CDR3 protein. This sample has about 1.6 million distinct CDR3 sequences; roughly a third occur once, and the top ten carry roughly 10%. The source of this sequence is a woman under 40 in good health. The sequenced sample consisted of blood.

The CDR3 sequence: CASGSPDLRGIYEQYF. The CDR3 DNA is TGTGCCAGCGGTTCGCCGGACCTCAGAGGGATTTACGAGCAGTACTTC. The rearrangement uses TRBV27 and TRBJ2-7, with a tentative D call TRBD2 (5 bases). Germline V gene sequence: CDR1 MNHEY, CDR2 SMNVEV (reference sequence). V gave up 8 bases and J gave up 4 bases, with 24 bases separating them. This CDR3 has 16 residues.